This T cell receptor beta chain was retrieved from a study of T cells in Graves' hyperthyroidism and ophthalmopathy. Study results and limitations: A model built on 13 V-J features separated ophthalmopathy from stable hyperthyroidism.

Trimming removed 2 bases from V and 2 bases from J; junction bases left unmatched: 7. From germline, CDR1 is GTSNPN and CDR2 SVGIG (reference sequence). The CDR3 is 15 residues long. Many counts were recorded for this clonotype. Its antigen is unknown. Diagnosis relied on clinical symptoms, serum thyroxine and TRAb, thyroid ultrasound and orbital computed tomography. The TCR beta CDR3 regions underwent amplification using RNA transcripts as the source. A first-round RT-PCR of the TCR CDR3 used the HTBI primer set. TCRdb reprocessed the multiplex PCR reads via MiXCR and lists one record per CDR3 protein. The sample contains some 300,000 distinct CDR3 sequences, about 19% of which appear only once.

This TCR derives from a man in his forties or fifties with Graves' ophthalmopathy. The specimen sequenced was blood. The chain links TRBV30 to TRBJ2-5; the match to TRBD1 covers 8 bases. In nucleotides, the CDR3 is TGTGCCTGGAGTATTACAGGGGGGTGGCAAGAGACCCAGTACTTC. The encoded protein is CAWSITGGWQETQYF.